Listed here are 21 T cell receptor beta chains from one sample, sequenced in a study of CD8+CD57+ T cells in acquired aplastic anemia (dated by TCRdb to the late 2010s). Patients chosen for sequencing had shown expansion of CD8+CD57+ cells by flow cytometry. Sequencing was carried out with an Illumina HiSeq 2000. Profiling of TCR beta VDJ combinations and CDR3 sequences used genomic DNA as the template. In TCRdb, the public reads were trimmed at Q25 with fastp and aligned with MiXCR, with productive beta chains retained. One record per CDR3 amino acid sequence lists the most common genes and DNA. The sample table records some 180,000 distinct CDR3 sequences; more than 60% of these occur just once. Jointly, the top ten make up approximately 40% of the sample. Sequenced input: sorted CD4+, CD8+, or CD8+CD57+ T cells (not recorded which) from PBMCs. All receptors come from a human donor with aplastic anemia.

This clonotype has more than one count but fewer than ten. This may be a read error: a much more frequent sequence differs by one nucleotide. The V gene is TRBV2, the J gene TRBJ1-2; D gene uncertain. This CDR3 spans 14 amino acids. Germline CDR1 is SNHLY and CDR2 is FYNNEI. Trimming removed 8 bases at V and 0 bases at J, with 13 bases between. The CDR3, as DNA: TGTGCCAGCGGGCGCAGGCTCTCTAACTATGGCTACACCTTC. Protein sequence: CASGRRLSNYGYTF. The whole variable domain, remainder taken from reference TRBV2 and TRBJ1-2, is EPEVTQTPSHQVTQMGQEVILRCVPISNHLYFYWYRQILGQKVEFLVSFYNNEISEKSEIFDDQFSVERPDGSNFTLKIRSTKLEDSAMYFCASGRRLSNYGYTFGSGTRLTVV.

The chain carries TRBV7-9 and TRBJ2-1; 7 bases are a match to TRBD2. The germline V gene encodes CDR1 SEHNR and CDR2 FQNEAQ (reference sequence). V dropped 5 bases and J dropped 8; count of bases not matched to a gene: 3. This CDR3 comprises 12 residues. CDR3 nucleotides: TGTGCCAGCAGCGCCACTAGCGATGAGCAGTTCTTC. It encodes CASSATSDEQFF.

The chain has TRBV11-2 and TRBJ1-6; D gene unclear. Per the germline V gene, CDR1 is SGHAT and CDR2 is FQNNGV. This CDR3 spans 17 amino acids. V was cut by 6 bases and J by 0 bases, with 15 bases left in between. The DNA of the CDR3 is TGTGCCAGCAGAACACCCACAGTAGCCTCCTATAATTCACCCCTCCACTTT. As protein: CASRTPTVASYNSPLHF.

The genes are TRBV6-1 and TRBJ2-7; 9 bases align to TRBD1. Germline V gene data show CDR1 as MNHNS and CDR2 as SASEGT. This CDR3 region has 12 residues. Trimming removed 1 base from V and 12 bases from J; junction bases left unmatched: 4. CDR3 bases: TGTGCCAGCAGTGAAGTTGGGACAGGGATGTACTTC. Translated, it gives CASSEVGTGMYF.

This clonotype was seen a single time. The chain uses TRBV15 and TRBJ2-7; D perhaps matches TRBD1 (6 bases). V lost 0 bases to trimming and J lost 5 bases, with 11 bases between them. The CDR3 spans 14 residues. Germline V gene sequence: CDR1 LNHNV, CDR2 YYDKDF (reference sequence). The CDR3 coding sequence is TGTGCCACCAGCAGAGAGACAGGCCCCCACGAGCAGTACTTC. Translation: CATSRETGPHEQYF. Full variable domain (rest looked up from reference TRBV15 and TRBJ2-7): DAMVIQNPRYQVTQFGKPVTLSCSQTLNHNVMYWYQQKSSQAPKLLFHYYDKDFNNEADTPDNFQSRRPNTSFCFLDIRSPGLGDTAMYLCATSRETGPHEQYFGPGTRLTVT.

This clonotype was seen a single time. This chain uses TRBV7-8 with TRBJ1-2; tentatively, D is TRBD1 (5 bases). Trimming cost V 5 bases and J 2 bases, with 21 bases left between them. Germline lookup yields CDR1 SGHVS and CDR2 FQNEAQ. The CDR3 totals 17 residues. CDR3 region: CASSRFVVGGTNYGYTF. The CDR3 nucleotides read TGTGCCAGCAGCCGCTTCGTGGTCGGGGGGACCAACTATGGCTACACCTTC.

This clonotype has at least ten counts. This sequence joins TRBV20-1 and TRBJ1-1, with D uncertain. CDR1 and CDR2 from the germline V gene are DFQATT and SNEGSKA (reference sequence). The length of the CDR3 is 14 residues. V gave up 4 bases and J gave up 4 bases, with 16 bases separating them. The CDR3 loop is CSAKDPHRITEAFF. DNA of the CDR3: TGCAGTGCTAAAGATCCTCACAGAATCACTGAAGCTTTCTTT.

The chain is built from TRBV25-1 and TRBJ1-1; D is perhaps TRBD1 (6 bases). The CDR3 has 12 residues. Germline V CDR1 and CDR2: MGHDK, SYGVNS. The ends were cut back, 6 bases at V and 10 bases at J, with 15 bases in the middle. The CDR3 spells CASRTGSGGAFF. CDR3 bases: TGTGCCAGCAGAACAGGGTCAGGTGGAGCTTTCTTT.

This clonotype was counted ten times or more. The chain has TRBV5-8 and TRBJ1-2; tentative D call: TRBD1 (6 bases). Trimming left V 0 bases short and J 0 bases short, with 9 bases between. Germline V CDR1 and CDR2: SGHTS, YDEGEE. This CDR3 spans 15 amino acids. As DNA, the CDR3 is TGTGCCAGCAGCTTGGGGGACACAGCTAACTATGGCTACACCTTC. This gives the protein CASSLGDTANYGYTF.

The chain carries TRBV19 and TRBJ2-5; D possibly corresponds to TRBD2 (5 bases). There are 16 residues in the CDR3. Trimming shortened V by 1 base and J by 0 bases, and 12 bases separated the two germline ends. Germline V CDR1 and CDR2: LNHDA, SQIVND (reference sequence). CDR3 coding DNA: TGTGCCAGTAGTATAGTTCTAGCTGGAGACCAAGAGACCCAGTACTTC. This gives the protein CASSIVLAGDQETQYF.

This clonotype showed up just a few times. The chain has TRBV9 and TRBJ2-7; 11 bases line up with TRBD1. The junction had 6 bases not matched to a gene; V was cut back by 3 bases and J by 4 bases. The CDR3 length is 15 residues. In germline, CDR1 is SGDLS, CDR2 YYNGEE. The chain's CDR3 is CASSEGQGARYEQYF. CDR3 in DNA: TGTGCCAGCAGCGAAGGACAGGGGGCGAGGTACGAGCAGTACTTC.

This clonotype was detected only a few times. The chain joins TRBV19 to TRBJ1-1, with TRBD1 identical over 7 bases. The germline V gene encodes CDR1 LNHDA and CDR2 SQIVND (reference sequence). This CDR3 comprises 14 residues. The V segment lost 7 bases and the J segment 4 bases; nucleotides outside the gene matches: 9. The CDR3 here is CASIREQGSTEAFF. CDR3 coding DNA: TGTGCCAGTATTAGGGAACAGGGGTCCACTGAAGCTTTCTTT.

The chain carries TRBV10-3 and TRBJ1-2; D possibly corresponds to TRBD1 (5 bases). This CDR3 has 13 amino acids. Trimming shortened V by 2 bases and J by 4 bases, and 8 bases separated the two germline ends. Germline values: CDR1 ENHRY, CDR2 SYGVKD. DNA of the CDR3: TGTGCCATCAGTGAGGCAGGGAGCTATGGCTACACCTTC. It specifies CAISEAGSYGYTF.

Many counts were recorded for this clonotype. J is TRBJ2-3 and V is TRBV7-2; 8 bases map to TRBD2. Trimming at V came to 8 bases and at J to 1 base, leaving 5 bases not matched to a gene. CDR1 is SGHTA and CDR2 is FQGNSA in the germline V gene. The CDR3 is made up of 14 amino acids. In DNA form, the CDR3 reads TGTGCCAGCTGGCAAGCGGGGGGCACAGATACGCAGTATTTT. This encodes CASWQAGGTDTQYF.

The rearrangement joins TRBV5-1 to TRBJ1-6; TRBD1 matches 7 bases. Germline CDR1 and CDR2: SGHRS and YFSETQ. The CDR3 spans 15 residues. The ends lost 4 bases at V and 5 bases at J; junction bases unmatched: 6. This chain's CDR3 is CASSLGQMNNSPLHF. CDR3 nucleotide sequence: TGCGCCAGCAGCCTGGGACAGATGAATAATTCACCCCTCCACTTT.

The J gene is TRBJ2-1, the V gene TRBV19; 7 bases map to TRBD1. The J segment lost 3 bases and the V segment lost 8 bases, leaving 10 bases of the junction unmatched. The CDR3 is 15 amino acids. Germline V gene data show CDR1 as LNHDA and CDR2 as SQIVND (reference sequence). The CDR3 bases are TGTGCCAGTGCGAGCAGGGGGACCAACTACAATGAGCAGTTCTTC. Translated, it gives CASASRGTNYNEQFF. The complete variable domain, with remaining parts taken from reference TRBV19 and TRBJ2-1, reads DGGITQSPKYLFRKEGQNVTLSCEQNLNHDAMYWYRQDPGQGLRLIYYSQIVNDFQKGDIAEGYSVSREKKESFPLTVTSAQKNPTAFYLCASASRGTNYNEQFFGPGTRLTVL.

The CDR3 region has the DNA TGCAGTCTGGCGACTAGCGGGAGTTCCAGGGAGACCCAGTACTTC. It encodes CSLATSGSSRETQYF. This chain joins TRBV20-1 and TRBJ2-5; 12 nucleotides align to TRBD2. With V trimmed by 8 bases and J by 5 bases, 12 bases remained unmatched. The CDR3 is made up of 15 amino acids. CDR1 DFQATT and CDR2 SNEGSKA come from the germline V gene (reference sequence).

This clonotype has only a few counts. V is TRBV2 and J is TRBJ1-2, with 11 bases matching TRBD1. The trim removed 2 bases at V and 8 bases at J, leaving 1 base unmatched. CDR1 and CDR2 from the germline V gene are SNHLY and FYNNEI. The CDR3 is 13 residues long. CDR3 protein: CASSEWTGGGYTF. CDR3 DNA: TGTGCCAGCAGTGAATGGACAGGGGGCGGCTACACCTTC.

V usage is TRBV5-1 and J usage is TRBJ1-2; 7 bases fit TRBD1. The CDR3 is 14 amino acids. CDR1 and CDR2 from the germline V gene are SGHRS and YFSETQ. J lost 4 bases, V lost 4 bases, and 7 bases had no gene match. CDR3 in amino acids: CASSRRDSGYGYTF. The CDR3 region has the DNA TGCGCCAGCAGCAGGAGGGACAGCGGCTATGGCTACACCTTC. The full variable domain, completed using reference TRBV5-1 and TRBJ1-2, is KAGVTQTPRYLIKTRGQQVTLSCSPISGHRSVSWYQQTPGQGLQFLFEYFSETQRNKGNFPGRFSGRQFSNSRSEMNVSTLELGDSALYLCASSRRDSGYGYTFGSGTRLTVV.

This CDR3 reads CASSVPGQLTYEQYF. In nucleotides, the CDR3 is TGTGCCAGTAGTGTTCCGGGACAGCTAACCTACGAGCAGTACTTC. This sequence joins TRBV19 and TRBJ2-7; 7 nucleotides match TRBD1. The germline gives CDR1 LNHDA, CDR2 SQIVND (reference sequence). This CDR3 contains 15 residues. Trimming at V came to 5 bases and at J to 2 bases, leaving 9 bases not matched to a gene.

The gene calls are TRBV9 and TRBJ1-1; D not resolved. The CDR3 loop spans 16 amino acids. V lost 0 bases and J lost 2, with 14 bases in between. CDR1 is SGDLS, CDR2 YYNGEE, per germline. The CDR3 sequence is CASSVVPGPTNTEAFF. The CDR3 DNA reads TGTGCCAGCAGCGTAGTCCCTGGGCCTACAAACACTGAAGCTTTCTTT.